This T cell receptor (beta chain) comes out of a study of early T cells in non-severe SARS-CoV-2 infection (dated by TCRdb to the early 2020s). Notes on the research overall: Because TCR sequencing was done on bulk RNA from unsorted whole blood, the alpha and beta chains could not be paired. Summary of the overall study and its limitations: VDJdb matching was skewed toward anti-spike CD8 responses and likely underestimated virus-specific expansions, missing private and CD4 specificities.

At least ten counts were recorded for this clonotype. No antigen is known for it. No base-level quality is on record; no much larger clone is a single base apart. This was a case-control study nested in a cohort of healthcare workers in London, UK, who had nasopharyngeal swab PCR tests and blood samples taken every week. Between 23 and 31 March 2020, the week of the UK lockdown, healthcare workers were enrolled and then followed up weekly for as long as 16 weeks. CDR1 SGHAT and CDR2 FQNNGV were looked up in the germline V gene. At the junction V is shortened by 5 bases and J by 2 bases, with 13 bases in between. The CDR3 contains 15 residues, cysteine and phenylalanine counted. The only DNA kept is the CDR3, 45 bases in frame from the first base. The method behind the library was 5' RACE. For sequencing, a NextSeq 500 was employed. In the TCR library protocol, unique molecular identifiers were attached to individual cDNA molecules to correct for PCR bias and sequencing error. TCR alpha and beta chains were both sequenced, and the abundances of alpha and beta sequences in each sample were closely correlated with each other. As for the original processing: Decombinator V4 was used to annotate TCR sequences for V gene, J gene and CDR3. TCRs were defined as expanded if a significant change between any two time points was detected under a Poisson model with p below 0.0001. TCR abundances were normalised to the total number of TCRs sequenced per sample and expressed as counts per million. TRAV1-2 paired with TRAJ12, TRAJ20 or TRAJ33 defined MAIT TCRs, while TRAV10 paired with TRAJ18 defined iNKT TCRs. A search of VDJdb, accessed on 1 November 2021, was run for TCRs annotated to CMV, EBV and SARS-CoV-2, with TCRs annotated for multiple antigens excluded. TCRdb reran the public reads through fastp at Q25 and MiXCR, keeping productive beta chains. Rows are combined by CDR3 protein, so each entry shows the most common genes and DNA. What appears here as the V and J calls and clone size reflects TCRdb's work, not the paper's. The sample profile shows 65,000 to 85,000 distinct CDR3 sequences; roughly an eighth of them were found once. Approximately 5% of the sample rests with the top ten.

The specimen sequenced was whole blood. Rearrangement joined TRBV11-2 to TRBJ2-4, with the D gene call left open. This receptor was obtained from an adult who was a healthcare worker with PCR-confirmed SARS-CoV-2 infection or an uninfected control (not recorded which). Read as DNA, the sequence is TGTGCCAGCAGCCCGGCCTGGGTATCCAAAAACATTCAGTACTTC. Translated, this is CASSPAWVSKNIQYF.